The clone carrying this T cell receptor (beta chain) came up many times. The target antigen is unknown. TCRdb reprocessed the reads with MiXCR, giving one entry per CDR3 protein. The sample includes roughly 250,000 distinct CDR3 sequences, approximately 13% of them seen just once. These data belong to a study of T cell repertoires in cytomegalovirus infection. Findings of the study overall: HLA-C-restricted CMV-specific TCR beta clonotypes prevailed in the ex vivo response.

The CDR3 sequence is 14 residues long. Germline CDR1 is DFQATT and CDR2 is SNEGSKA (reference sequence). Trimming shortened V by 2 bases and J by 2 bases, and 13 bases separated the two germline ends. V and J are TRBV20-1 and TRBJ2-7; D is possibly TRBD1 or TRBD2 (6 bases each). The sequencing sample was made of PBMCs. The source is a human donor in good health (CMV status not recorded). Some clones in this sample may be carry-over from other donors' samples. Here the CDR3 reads CSARKGEVPYEQYF. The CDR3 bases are TGCAGTGCTAGAAAGGGGGAGGTACCCTACGAGCAGTACTTC.